The 30 T cell receptor beta chains given below trace back to one sample, sequenced in a study of cytomegalovirus exposure and HLA in healthy donors. Primers for the PCR totalled 60 Vbeta and 13 Jbeta. Measured with immunoSEQ multiplex PCR; TCRdb has only the in-frame clones, and not every one. The sample has some 160,000 clones, over 80% seen once. The sequenced sample consisted of PBMCs. These receptors were taken from a woman in her late teens or twenties in good health and CMV-seronegative.

This chain links TRBV11-2 with TRBJ1-5; weak D call: TRBD1 (5 bases). Germline lookup yields CDR1 SGHAT and CDR2 FQNNGV. This CDR3 has 15 amino acids. Trimming left V 5 bases short and J 4 bases short, with 15 bases between. CDR3 coding DNA: TGTGCCAGCAGCATAAATACAGGTGGAAATCAGCCCCAGCATTTT. Translating it yields CASSINTGGNQPQHF.

The chain combines TRBV4-1 with TRBJ2-1; the D gene is possibly TRBD2 (6 bases). The ends were cut back, 4 bases at V and 14 bases at J, with 12 bases in the middle. Germline V gene sequence: CDR1 MGHRA, CDR2 YSYEKL. CDR3 size: 11 residues. CDR3 in DNA: TGCGCCAGCAGCCTAGGGACTGGGAAGTTCTTC. It specifies CASSLGTGKFF.

V and J are TRBV18 and TRBJ1-2; 7 bases fit TRBD1. Germline V gene data show CDR1 as KGHSH and CDR2 as LQKENI. This CDR3 comprises 15 residues. V was clipped by 4 bases and J by 4 bases; unmatched bases: 9. CDR3 region: CASSRELQGPYGYTF. The CDR3 bases are TGTGCCAGCTCACGAGAATTACAGGGGCCCTATGGCTACACCTTC.

This clone was picked up one time. The V call is TRBV9, the J call TRBJ1-3; D perhaps matches TRBD1 (5 bases). V dropped 3 bases and J dropped 8 bases, with 6 bases sitting between them. Germline loops: CDR1 SGDLS, CDR2 YYNGEE. The CDR3 covers 11 residues. For the CDR3, the DNA is TGTGCCAGCAGCGCGGGGGACACCATATATTTT. Protein product: CASSAGDTIYF.

The chain combines TRBV18 with TRBJ1-6; a possible D gene is TRBD1 (5 bases). Germline lookup yields CDR1 KGHSH and CDR2 LQKENI. The CDR3 runs 15 residues. Trimming stripped 6 bases from V and 6 bases from J, with 15 bases between. The CDR3 here is CASSPGDGTNSPLHF. The CDR3 DNA sequence: TGTGCCAGCTCTCCGGGGGACGGTACTAATTCACCCCTCCACTTT.

The count of this clone is one. The gene calls are TRBV5-1 and TRBJ1-2; possibly TRBD1 for D (6 bases). V was cut by 4 bases and J by 5 bases, with 15 bases left in between. CDR1 and CDR2 (germline): SGHRS, YFSETQ. The CDR3 totals 14 residues. CDR3 loop: CASSPERGGYGYTF. In DNA, the CDR3 is TGCGCCAGCAGCCCCGAGAGGGGGGGGTATGGCTACACCTTC.

The gene calls are TRBV6-1 and TRBJ1-2; 8 bases match TRBD1. The germline V gene has CDR1 MNHNS and CDR2 SASEGT. The trim removed 6 bases at V and 6 bases at J, leaving 6 bases unmatched. This CDR3 is built from 13 residues. CDR3 in DNA: TGTGCCAGCAGAACGACAGGGGCCGATGGCTACACCTTC. Its protein is CASRTTGADGYTF.

The chain uses TRBV6-4 and TRBJ1-4, with a tentative D call TRBD1 (5 bases). Trimming cost V 4 bases and J 2 bases, with 11 bases left between them. CDR3 length: 15 residues. Germline-derived CDR1 and CDR2 are MRHNA and SNTAGT. This CDR3 reads CASSARGGTNEKLFF. The CDR3 nucleotides read TGTGCCAGCAGTGCCCGGGGGGGTACTAATGAAAAACTGTTTTTT.

The chain recombines TRBV18 with TRBJ2-6; 7 bases map to TRBD1. With V trimmed by 4 bases and J by 0 bases, 12 bases remained unmatched. In germline, CDR1 is KGHSH, CDR2 LQKENI. CDR3 size: 19 residues. CDR3 in DNA: TGTGCCAGCTCACTTTACACAGGGGATACGAGCTCTGGGGCCAACGTCCTGACTTTC. Translation: CASSLYTGDTSSGANVLTF. Combining the CDR3 with reference TRBV18 and TRBJ2-6 gives the whole variable domain NAGVMQNPRHLVRRRGQEARLRCSPMKGHSHVYWYRQLPEEGLKFMVYLQKENIIDESGMPKERFSAEFPKEGPSILRIQQVVRGDSAAYFCASSLYTGDTSSGANVLTFGAGSRLTVL.

The gene calls are TRBV5-1 and TRBJ2-7; 10 positions match TRBD2. After removal of 3 bases from V and 1 base from J, the junction contained 10 bases not matched to a gene. Looked up from germline, CDR1 is SGHRS and CDR2 is YFSETQ. There are 17 residues in the CDR3. CDR3 in amino acids: CASSSTQRGGWSYEQYF. Written as DNA, the CDR3 is TGCGCCAGCAGCTCTACTCAGCGGGGGGGGTGGTCCTACGAGCAGTACTTC. Together with reference TRBV5-1 and TRBJ2-7, the CDR3 gives the full variable domain: KAGVTQTPRYLIKTRGQQVTLSCSPISGHRSVSWYQQTPGQGLQFLFEYFSETQRNKGNFPGRFSGRQFSNSRSEMNVSTLELGDSALYLCASSSTQRGGWSYEQYFGPGTRLTVT.

The rearrangement uses TRBV13 and TRBJ2-5; D possibly corresponds to TRBD2 (5 bases). V lost 2 bases and J lost 5, with 9 bases in between. Germline V CDR1 and CDR2: PRHDT, FYEKMQ (reference sequence). This CDR3 contains 13 residues. CDR3 residues: CASSLRGRETQYF. CDR3 DNA sequence: TGTGCCAGCAGCTTACGGGGTCGTGAGACCCAGTACTTC.

V is TRBV19 and J is TRBJ2-7, with 7 positions matching TRBD1. V lost 7 bases, J lost 4 bases, and 13 bases stayed unmatched. This CDR3 is built from 15 residues. Germline-derived CDR1 and CDR2 are LNHDA and SQIVND (reference sequence). In nucleotides, the CDR3 is TGTGCCAGTACTGTCCAGGCAGGGGGTCGATACGAGCAGTACTTC. Its translation is CASTVQAGGRYEQYF. Full variable domain (rest looked up from reference TRBV19 and TRBJ2-7): DGGITQSPKYLFRKEGQNVTLSCEQNLNHDAMYWYRQDPGQGLRLIYYSQIVNDFQKGDIAEGYSVSREKKESFPLTVTSAQKNPTAFYLCASTVQAGGRYEQYFGPGTRLTVT.

The chain uses TRBV6-4 and TRBJ2-1; 16 bases map to TRBD2. The length of the CDR3 is 19 residues. V gave up 4 bases and J gave up 9 bases; unmatched junction bases: 15. Germline V CDR1 and CDR2: MRHNA, SNTAGT. The CDR3, as DNA: TGTGCCAGCAGTGCCTCGCCCTTGGGACTAGCGGGGGGGCAGGGTGAGCAGTTCTTC. This gives the protein CASSASPLGLAGGQGEQFF.

As regards this clone: The junction shows a germline mismatch at one end, possibly a read error. The V gene is TRBV7-9, the J gene TRBJ1-1, with 7 nucleotides matching TRBD1. Germline V gene lookup returns CDR1 SEHNR and CDR2 FQNEAQ (reference sequence). CDR3 length equals 14 residues. CDR3 sequence: CSSSEQGRDTEAFF. The CDR3 DNA reads TGTTCCAGCAGCGAACAGGGGCGGGACACTGAAGCTTTCTTT.

This chain links TRBV7-7 with TRBJ2-1, with a tentative D call TRBD1 (5 bases). The CDR3 sequence is 15 residues long. Germline CDR1 and CDR2: SSHAT and FNYEAQ (reference sequence). Trimming removed 6 bases from V and 0 bases from J, with 12 bases in between. CDR3 bases: TGTGCCAGCAGTCGAGACAGTGACTCCTACAATGAGCAGTTCTTC. This encodes CASSRDSDSYNEQFF.

The V gene is TRBV6-1, the J gene TRBJ1-4; D might be TRBD1 (6 bases). V was clipped by 6 bases and J by 5 bases, with 13 bases between them. Germline V CDR1 and CDR2: MNHNS, SASEGT. The CDR3 sequence is 14 residues long. CDR3 coding DNA: TGTGCCAGCAGGGTGGGGGGGGCCAATGAAAAACTGTTTTTT. As protein: CASRVGGANEKLFF.

This rearrangement joins TRBV30 to TRBJ1-1, with unresolved D. Trimming cost V 0 bases and J 1 base, with 6 bases left between them. The CDR3 totals 13 residues. CDR1 is GTSNPN and CDR2 is SVGIG in the germline V gene (reference sequence). For the CDR3, the DNA is TGTGCCTGGAGTGTAGCGGAGAACACTGAAGCTTTCTTT. The encoded protein is CAWSVAENTEAFF. The full variable domain, with the rest looked up from reference TRBV30 and TRBJ1-1, is SQTIHQWPATLVQPVGSPLSLECTVEGTSNPNLYWYRQAAGRGLQLLFYSVGIGQISSEVPQNLSASRPQDRQFILSSKKLLLSDSGFYLCAWSVAENTEAFFGQGTRLTVV.

The chain joins TRBV28 to TRBJ2-7; 9 bases agree with TRBD1. CDR1 is MDHEN, CDR2 SYDVKM, per germline. CDR3 length: 15 amino acids. J was trimmed by 5 bases and V by 6 bases; bases with no gene match: 11. This chain's CDR3 is CASSTPGTGLHEQYF. CDR3 nucleotides: TGTGCCAGCAGCACGCCCGGGACAGGGCTCCACGAGCAGTACTTC.

The CDR3 coding sequence is TGCGCCAGCAGCCCCGGACTAGCTCGTAGTCCCGGGGAGCTGTTTTTT. Translation: CASSPGLARSPGELFF. The chain recombines TRBV4-1 with TRBJ2-2; the match to TRBD2 covers 8 bases. V dropped 4 bases and J dropped 6; count of bases not matched to a gene: 10. This CDR3 has 16 residues. Germline CDR1 reads MGHRA; CDR2 reads YSYEKL.

The chain links TRBV10-3 to TRBJ1-4; 10 bases are a match to TRBD1. V trimming: 4 bases; J trimming: 7 bases; junction bases outside the gene matches: 6. CDR1 is ENHRY and CDR2 is SYGVKD in the germline V gene. The CDR3 contains 15 residues. This chain's CDR3 is CAISALGDRGEKLFF. CDR3 coding DNA: TGTGCCATCAGTGCACTAGGGGACAGGGGTGAAAAACTGTTTTTT.

This clone was seen a few times. This rearrangement joins TRBV6-1 to TRBJ1-1, with D hard to call. The V and J ends lost 5 bases and 7 bases respectively, with 11 bases between them. The CDR3 spans 12 residues. CDR1 is MNHNS and CDR2 is SASEGT in the germline V gene. CDR3 region: CASSYIGIEAFF. CDR3 sequence (DNA): TGTGCCAGCAGTTATATCGGGATTGAAGCTTTCTTT.

The gene calls are TRBV5-1 and TRBJ1-3; 8 bases line up with TRBD1. Trimming took 5 bases from V and 3 from J; bases not matched to a gene: 13. Germline values: CDR1 SGHRS, CDR2 YFSETQ. This CDR3 region has 17 residues. CDR3 nucleotide sequence: TGCGCCAGCAGTCAGCAATGGGACAGGCTGAGTGGAAACACCATATATTTT. Amino acid sequence: CASSQQWDRLSGNTIYF. Using reference TRBV5-1 and TRBJ1-3 for the parts outside the CDR3, the full variable domain is KAGVTQTPRYLIKTRGQQVTLSCSPISGHRSVSWYQQTPGQGLQFLFEYFSETQRNKGNFPGRFSGRQFSNSRSEMNVSTLELGDSALYLCASSQQWDRLSGNTIYFGEGSWLTVV.

The chain uses TRBV27 and TRBJ2-7; 7 bases are a match to TRBD1. V lost 5 bases, J lost 2 bases, and 6 bases stayed unmatched. Germline-derived CDR1 and CDR2 are MNHEY and SMNVEV (reference sequence). This CDR3 comprises 14 residues. CDR3 sequence (DNA): TGTGCCAGCAGTGTATACAGGGGCCCCTACGAGCAGTACTTC. Amino acid sequence: CASSVYRGPYEQYF.

J is TRBJ2-5 and V is TRBV11-1; D uncertain. Trimming removed 1 base from V and 6 bases from J, with 9 bases in between. Germline CDR1 SGHAT, CDR2 FQDESV (reference sequence). The CDR3 runs to 13 residues. CDR3 DNA: TGTGCCAGCAGCTTAGGAGGAGTGAAGACCCAGTACTTC. Encoded protein: CASSLGGVKTQYF.

The chain recombines TRBV15 with TRBJ1-4; TRBD1 is a possible D gene (5 bases). V shed 0 bases and J shed 2 bases, with 16 bases lying between them. The CDR3 has 18 amino acids. The germline gives CDR1 LNHNV, CDR2 YYDKDF (reference sequence). The CDR3 DNA is TGTGCCACCAGCAGAGATGCAGGGCGGTCCAAGACTAATGAAAAACTGTTTTTT. It translates to CATSRDAGRSKTNEKLFF.

V is TRBV29-1 and J is TRBJ1-5; no clear D gene. Per the germline V gene, CDR1 is SQVTM and CDR2 is ANQGSEA. The CDR3 totals 12 residues. V gave up 7 bases and J gave up 4 bases, with 11 bases separating them. Written as DNA, the CDR3 is TGCAGCGCGGGAGACGGAAATCAGCCCCAGCATTTT. This sequence encodes CSAGDGNQPQHF.

V usage is TRBV25-1 and J usage is TRBJ2-3; a weak D match, TRBD2 (7 bases). Trimming removed 1 base at V and 3 bases at J, with 14 bases between. CDR3 size: 16 residues. CDR1 MGHDK and CDR2 SYGVNS come from the germline V gene. The CDR3 sequence: CASSEFRGGETDTQYF. The CDR3 coding sequence is TGTGCCAGCAGTGAATTTCGCGGGGGCGAAACAGATACGCAGTATTTT. Variable domain in full (rest from reference TRBV25-1 and TRBJ2-3): EADIYQTPRYLVIGTGKKITLECSQTMGHDKMYWYQQDPGMELHLIHYSYGVNSTEKGDLSSESTVSRIRTEHFPLTLESARPSHTSQYLCASSEFRGGETDTQYFGPGTRLTVL.

V and J are TRBV28 and TRBJ1-6; D gene unclear. Germline V lookup: CDR1 MDHEN, CDR2 SYDVKM. The CDR3 is 12 amino acids. Trimming took off 7 bases at V and 3 bases at J, with 4 bases between the two ends. CDR3: CASTIYNSPLHF. CDR3 bases: TGTGCCAGCACCATCTATAATTCACCCCTCCACTTT. The full variable domain, completed using reference TRBV28 and TRBJ1-6, is DVKVTQSSRYLVKRTGEKVFLECVQDMDHENMFWYRQDPGLGLRLIYFSYDVKMKEKGDIPEGYSVSREKKERFSLILESASTNQTSMYLCASTIYNSPLHFGNGTRLTVT.

The gene calls are TRBV30 and TRBJ1-6; tentatively, D is TRBD1 (5 bases). Trimming removed 4 bases at V and 7 bases at J, with 14 bases between. The CDR3 contains 14 residues. Germline V lookup: CDR1 GTSNPN, CDR2 SVGIG (reference sequence). CDR3 nucleotide sequence: TGTGCCTGGACCCTTGTTTCAGGGAATTCACCCCTCCACTTT. It is translated as CAWTLVSGNSPLHF.

The chain employs TRBV29-1 and TRBJ2-3, with D possibly matching TRBD1 (5 bases). V lost 4 bases and J 5 bases, leaving 13 bases between the germline ends. CDR3 length: 13 amino acids. The germline V gene has CDR1 SQVTM and CDR2 ANQGSEA. The chain's CDR3 is CSVGPLGVDTQYF. The CDR3 coding sequence is TGCAGCGTTGGTCCCCTAGGGGTAGATACGCAGTATTTT.